The T cell receptor beta chain under discussion was sequenced for a study of shared clonotypes between healthy human individuals. A remark on this clone: Its target is unknown.

Assay execution proceeded at the deep level. Genomic DNA per cell subset filled all wells of several immunoSEQ plates. Only in-frame clones appear in the TCRdb table, and some are missing; sequencing was by immunoSEQ multiplex PCR. This sample has about 680,000 clones; around 92% occur once, and the top ten carry 24%. CD45RO-negative, CCR7-selected cells formed the naive CD8 fraction, which excluded terminally differentiated effector memory CD45RA+ cells. General study points: Naive subsets tended to show greater estimated richness than memory subsets.

Germline CDR1 is SGHKS and CDR2 is YYEKEE (reference sequence). Trimming cost V 1 base and J 3 bases; bases outside gene matches: 1. The CDR3 runs 14 residues. The source is a man aged 30 to 39 in good health. The sample consisted of naive CD8+ T cells sorted from blood. V is TRBV5-5 and J is TRBJ2-7; 10 nucleotides line up with TRBD2. CDR3 region: CASSLWTSGYEQYF. DNA for the CDR3: TGTGCCAGCAGCTTGTGGACTAGCGGCTACGAGCAGTACTTC.